This T cell receptor beta chain was documented in a study of blood T cell repertoires in COVID-19. The wider study: Acute-phase and convalescent COVID-19 samples originated in the United States, Italy and Spain. T cells, B-cell-depleted T cells, or PBMCs provided the cDNA or gDNA that served as material.

Original data processing: Researchers report that nucleated cell counts were estimated from reference gene primer amplification. Assay: immunoSEQ multiplex PCR; the TCRdb copy retains only in-frame clones and omits some. V, J and clone size are those of that table, while D and trimming were read from the DNA. This sample has under 250,000 clones; around 84% occur once, and the top ten carry 3.4%. V was pared by 3 bases and J by 1 base, with 7 bases of the junction left unmatched. The germline gives CDR1 SGHDT, CDR2 YYEEEE. The CDR3 loop spans 17 amino acids. The rearrangement joins TRBV5-6 to TRBJ2-5; 12 bases fit TRBD2. The source material was peripheral blood. The receptor was isolated from a young woman with acute or convalescent COVID-19. This CDR3 is CASSSYGTSGPQETQYF. The DNA for the CDR3 is TGTGCCAGCAGCTCATACGGGACTAGCGGGCCCCAAGAGACCCAGTACTTC.